This TCR beta chain was retrieved from a study of T cells in women clearing cervical HPV infection. To note about this clone: The read halts 3 residues ahead of the CDR3 end, with the missing end drawn from the germline J gene.

Method: immunoSEQ multiplex PCR; TCRdb's copy keeps in-frame clones and lacks some. The data show tens of thousands of clones, and the top ten clones hold just under 6.5%. The length of the CDR3 is 18 residues. Trimming pared 6 bases from V and 7 bases from J, leaving 30 bases between. The germline V gene has CDR1 LNHDA and CDR2 SQIVND (reference sequence). Sequencing used blood buffy coat. The gene calls are TRBV19 and TRBJ2-5, with a weak D call TRBD1 (5 bases). The source is a woman between 18 and 69 years old with a cervical HPV16 infection that either progressed to CIN3+ or cleared (not recorded which). CDR3 sequence: CASSLRAPDRSFVVTQYF. CDR3 DNA (partial): TGTGCCAGTAGCCTCAGGGCTCCCGATAGGAGTTTTGTAGTGACC.